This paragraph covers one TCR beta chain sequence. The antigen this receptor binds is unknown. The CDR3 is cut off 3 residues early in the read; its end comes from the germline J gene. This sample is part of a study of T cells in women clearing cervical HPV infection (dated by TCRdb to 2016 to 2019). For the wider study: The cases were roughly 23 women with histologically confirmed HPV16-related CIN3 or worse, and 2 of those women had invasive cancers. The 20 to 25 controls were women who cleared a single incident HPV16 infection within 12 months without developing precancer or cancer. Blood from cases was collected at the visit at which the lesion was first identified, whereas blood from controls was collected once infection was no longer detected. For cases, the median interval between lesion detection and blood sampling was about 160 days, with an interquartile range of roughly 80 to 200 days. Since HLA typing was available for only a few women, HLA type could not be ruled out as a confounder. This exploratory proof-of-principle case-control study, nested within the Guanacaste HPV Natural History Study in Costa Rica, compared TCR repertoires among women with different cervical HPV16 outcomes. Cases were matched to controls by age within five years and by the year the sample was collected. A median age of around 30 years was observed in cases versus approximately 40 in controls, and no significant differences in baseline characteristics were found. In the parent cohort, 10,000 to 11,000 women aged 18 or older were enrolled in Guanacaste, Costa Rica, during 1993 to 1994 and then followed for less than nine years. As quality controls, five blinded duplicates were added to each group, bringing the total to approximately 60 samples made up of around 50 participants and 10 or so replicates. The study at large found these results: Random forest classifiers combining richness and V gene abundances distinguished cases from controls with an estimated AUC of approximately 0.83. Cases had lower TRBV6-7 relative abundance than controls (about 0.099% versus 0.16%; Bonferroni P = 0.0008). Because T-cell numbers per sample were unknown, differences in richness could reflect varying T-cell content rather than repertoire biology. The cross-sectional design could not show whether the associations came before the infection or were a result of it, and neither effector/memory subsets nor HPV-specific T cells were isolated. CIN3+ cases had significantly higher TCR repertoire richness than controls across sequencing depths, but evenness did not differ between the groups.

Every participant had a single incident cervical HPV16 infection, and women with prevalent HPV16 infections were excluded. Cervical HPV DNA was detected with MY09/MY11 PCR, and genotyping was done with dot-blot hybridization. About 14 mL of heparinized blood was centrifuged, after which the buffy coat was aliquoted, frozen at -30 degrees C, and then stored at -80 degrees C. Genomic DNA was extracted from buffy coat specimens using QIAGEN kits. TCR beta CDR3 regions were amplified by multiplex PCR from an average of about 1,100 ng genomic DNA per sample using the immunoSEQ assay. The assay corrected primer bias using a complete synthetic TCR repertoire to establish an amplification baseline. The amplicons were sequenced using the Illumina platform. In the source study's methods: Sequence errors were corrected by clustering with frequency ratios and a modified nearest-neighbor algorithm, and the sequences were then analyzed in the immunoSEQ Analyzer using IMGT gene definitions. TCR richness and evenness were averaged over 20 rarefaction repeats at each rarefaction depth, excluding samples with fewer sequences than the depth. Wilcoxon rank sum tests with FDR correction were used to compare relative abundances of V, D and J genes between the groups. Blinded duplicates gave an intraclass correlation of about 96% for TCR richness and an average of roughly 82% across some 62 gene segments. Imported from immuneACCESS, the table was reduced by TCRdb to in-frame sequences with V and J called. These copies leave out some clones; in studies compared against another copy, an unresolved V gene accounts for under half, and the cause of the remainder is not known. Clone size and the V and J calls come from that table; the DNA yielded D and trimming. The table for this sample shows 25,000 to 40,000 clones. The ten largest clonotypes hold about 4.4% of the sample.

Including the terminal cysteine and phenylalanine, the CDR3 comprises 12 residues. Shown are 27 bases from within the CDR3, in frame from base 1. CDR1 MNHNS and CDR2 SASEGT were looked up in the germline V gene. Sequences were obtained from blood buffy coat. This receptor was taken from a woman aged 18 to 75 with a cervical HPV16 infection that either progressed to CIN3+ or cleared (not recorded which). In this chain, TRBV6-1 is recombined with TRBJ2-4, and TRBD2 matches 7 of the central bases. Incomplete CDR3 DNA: TGTGCCAGCAGTGACGTAGGGGAGGGT. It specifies CASSDVGEG. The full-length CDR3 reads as CASSDVGEGQYF.